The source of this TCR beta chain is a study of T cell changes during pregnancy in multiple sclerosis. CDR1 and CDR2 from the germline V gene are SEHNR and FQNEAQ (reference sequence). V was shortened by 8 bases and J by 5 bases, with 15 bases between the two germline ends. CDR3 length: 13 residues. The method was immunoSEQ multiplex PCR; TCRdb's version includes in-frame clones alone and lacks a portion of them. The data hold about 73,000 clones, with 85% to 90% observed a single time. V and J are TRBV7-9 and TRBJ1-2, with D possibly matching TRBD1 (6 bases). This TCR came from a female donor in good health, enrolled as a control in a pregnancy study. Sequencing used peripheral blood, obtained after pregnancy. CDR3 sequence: CASEQGGGYGYTF. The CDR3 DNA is TGTGCCAGCGAACAGGGAGGGGGATATGGCTACACCTTC.